One and the same sample provided the 15 T cell receptor beta chains below, sequenced in a study of neurological immune-mediated disorders. TCRdb fed the 5' RACE reads into MiXCR, producing one record per CDR3 protein. This sample has about 59,000 distinct CDR3 sequences; 3% to 4% occur once, and the top ten carry 2.5% to 4%. Source material: PBMCs. All receptors derive from a woman in her 30s with multiple sclerosis.

This clonotype was found many times. The chain recombines TRBV29-1 with TRBJ2-1; 7 nucleotides match TRBD1. The trim removed 1 base at V and 2 bases at J, leaving 14 bases unmatched. The CDR3 extends over 18 amino acids. The germline V gene has CDR1 SQVTM and CDR2 ANQGSEA. CDR3 bases: TGCAGCGTTGAAGGTCTGATTGACAGGGCCGCCCCCTACAATGAGCAGTTCTTC. It specifies CSVEGLIDRAAPYNEQFF.

Concerning this clonotype: Since the CDR3 does not end with the conserved phenylalanine or tryptophan, this likely comes from a read error. This sequence joins TRBV24-1 and TRBJ2-3; 7 positions agree with TRBD1. Germline loops: CDR1 KGHDR, CDR2 SFDVKD. Unmatched junction bases numbered 7, after V lost 4 bases and J lost 4 bases. The CDR3 consists of 15 residues. CDR3 DNA sequence: TGTGCCACCAGTGACCCTCGACAGGGATCAGATACGCAGTATAAT. This translates into CATSDPRQGSDTQYN.

This clonotype was observed at least ten times. The V gene is TRBV6-2 or TRBV6-3, the J gene TRBJ2-3; 7 bases match TRBD2. J was trimmed by 5 bases and V by 0 bases; bases with no gene match: 17. The CDR3 has 19 residues. Germline CDR1 is MNHEY and CDR2 is SVGEGT. The CDR3, as DNA: TGTGCCAGCAGTTACTCGTCTCTCTCTAGCGGACCCGGGAGAGATACGCAGTATTTT. Its translation is CASSYSSLSSGPGRDTQYF.

This clonotype ranks as medium-sized. The genes are TRBV9 and TRBJ2-7; TRBD1 is a possible D gene (6 bases). The CDR3 is 13 residues long. Trimming removed 4 bases from V and 0 bases from J, with 8 bases in between. Germline CDR1 SGDLS, CDR2 YYNGEE. CDR3 coding DNA: TGTGCCAGCAGCCCGGGACACTCCTACGAGCAGTACTTC. The encoded protein is CASSPGHSYEQYF.

This clonotype was counted ten times or more. V and J are TRBV12-3 or TRBV12-4 and TRBJ2-5; D not certain. The V and J ends lost 1 base and 2 bases respectively, with 8 bases between them. This CDR3 is built from 14 residues. The DNA of the CDR3 is TGTGCCAGCAGTTTAGACCGGTTACAAGAGACCCAGTACTTC. Its translation: CASSLDRLQETQYF.

The V call is TRBV14, the J call TRBJ1-1, with D unclear. CDR1 is SGHDN and CDR2 is FVKESK in the germline V gene. The CDR3 sequence is 17 residues long. V was clipped by 3 bases and J by 1 base, with 18 bases between them. CDR3 sequence (DNA): TGTGCCAGCAGCCAGAGGGTAAACAGCTTATCGAACACTGAAGCTTTCTTT. It codes for CASSQRVNSLSNTEAFF.

This clonotype was observed at least ten times. The CDR3 region is CASSPQGGTNTGELFF. The DNA of the CDR3 is TGTGCCAGCAGCCCACAGGGGGGGACGAACACCGGGGAGCTGTTTTTT. The chain links TRBV9 to TRBJ2-2; D is possibly TRBD1 (8 bases). Trimming took off 4 bases at V and 0 bases at J, with 13 bases between the two ends. The CDR3 totals 16 residues. The V gene's germline CDR1 is SGDLS and CDR2 YYNGEE.

This clonotype was counted at least ten times. The CDR3 DNA sequence: TGTGCCAGCAGCAAAAACGATCAGCCCCAGCATTTT. As protein: CASSKNDQPQHF. J is TRBJ1-5 and V is TRBV25-1; D not certain. V lost 6 bases and J lost 5, with 8 bases in between. CDR1 and CDR2 from the germline V gene are MGHDK and SYGVNS. The CDR3 totals 12 residues.

This clonotype was seen repeatedly, ten times or more. The V gene is TRBV20-1, the J gene TRBJ2-7, with D maybe TRBD2 (5 bases). This CDR3 is built from 12 residues. Germline-derived CDR1 and CDR2 are DFQATT and SNEGSKA (reference sequence). CDR3 sequence (DNA): TGCAGCGCCGGTGAGGGCGACTACGAGCAGTACTTC. Protein product: CSAGEGDYEQYF.

This clonotype is medium-sized within its sample. The chain combines TRBV29-1 with TRBJ2-5; TRBD2 matches 12 bases. Germline V gene data show CDR1 as SQVTM and CDR2 as ANQGSEA. This CDR3 is 16 amino acids long. Trimming cost V 5 bases and J 1 base; bases outside gene matches: 8. The CDR3: CSVLAGGPSGQETQYF. CDR3 DNA sequence: TGCAGCGTTCTAGCGGGAGGGCCAAGTGGCCAAGAGACCCAGTACTTC.

This clonotype was recorded many times. The rearrangement links TRBV3-1 to TRBJ1-2; D is possibly TRBD1 (6 bases). Germline CDR1 and CDR2: LGHDT and YNNKEL (reference sequence). V lost 5 bases, J lost 4 bases, and 20 bases lay in between. CDR3 length equals 16 residues. The CDR3 nucleotides read TGTGCCAGCAGCGACCCGGACAGCCCAATTATCTATGGCTACACCTTC. Amino acids: CASSDPDSPIIYGYTF.

This clonotype was detected many times. The rearrangement links TRBV10-2 to TRBJ1-2; a possible D gene is TRBD1 (5 bases). This CDR3 has 14 amino acids. Germline V gene sequence: CDR1 WSHSY, CDR2 SAAADI. V shed 4 bases and J shed 4 bases, with 13 bases lying between them. This CDR3 reads CASSGAGLAYGYTF. The CDR3 nucleotides are TGCGCCAGCAGTGGGGCAGGGTTGGCCTATGGCTACACCTTC.

This clonotype was detected many times. The V call is TRBV20-1, the J call TRBJ2-5; a possible D gene is TRBD2 (6 bases). The germline V gene has CDR1 DFQATT and CDR2 SNEGSKA (reference sequence). V dropped 3 bases and J dropped 4 bases, with 15 bases sitting between them. CDR3 length equals 14 residues. The CDR3 region is CSASQRGGGETQYF. The CDR3 coding sequence is TGCAGTGCTAGCCAGAGGGGAGGAGGAGAGACCCAGTACTTC.

This clonotype showed up many times. The chain is built from TRBV10-2 and TRBJ2-7; TRBD1 matches at 7 bases. Germline-derived CDR1 and CDR2 are WSHSY and SAAADI. V shed 6 bases and J 6 bases; nucleotides not matched to a gene: 5. This CDR3 has 12 residues. The chain's CDR3 is CASSQTGVEQYF. The CDR3 nucleotides are TGCGCCAGCAGCCAAACAGGGGTCGAGCAGTACTTC.

This clonotype was counted at least ten times. V gene TRBV28 combines with J gene TRBJ2-7; 8 nucleotides align to TRBD1. The V gene end was trimmed by 6 bases and the J gene end by 3 bases; junction bases not matched to a gene: 7. The CDR3 is made up of 14 amino acids. Germline CDR1 is MDHEN and CDR2 is SYDVKM. The CDR3 here is CASSSQGQDYEQYF. CDR3 nucleotides: TGTGCCAGCAGCTCCCAGGGACAGGACTACGAGCAGTACTTC.